The clone carrying this TCR beta chain occurred a few times. The antigen is unknown. The data were taken from a study of T cells in Graves' hyperthyroidism and ophthalmopathy. Regarding the study as a whole: A model of 13 V-J pairs discriminated ophthalmopathy from stable hyperthyroidism.

The CDR3 runs to 15 residues. From germline, CDR1 is SGHKS and CDR2 YYEKEE (reference sequence). J was trimmed by 6 bases and V by 2 bases; bases with no gene match: 4. RNA transcripts yielded amplified TCR beta CDR3 regions. TCR CDR3 regions were first amplified by RT-PCR with HTBI primers. From the multiplex PCR reads, TCRdb called clonotypes with MiXCR, one entry per CDR3 protein. The table lists 600,000 to 650,000 distinct CDR3 sequences, around 15% of them singletons. Stable hyperthyroidism: no ophthalmopathy progression over 18 months of follow-up. An approximately 9.4 ml volume of fresh peripheral blood provided the PBMCs.

The J gene is TRBJ2-2, the V gene TRBV5-5; 10 bases align to TRBD1. What was sequenced was blood. This TCR was recovered from a woman aged 30 to 39 with Graves' hyperthyroidism. The DNA of the CDR3 is TGTGCCAGCAGCTTTCCGGGACAGGGGTCCGGGGAGCTGTTTTTT. Translating gives CASSFPGQGSGELFF.